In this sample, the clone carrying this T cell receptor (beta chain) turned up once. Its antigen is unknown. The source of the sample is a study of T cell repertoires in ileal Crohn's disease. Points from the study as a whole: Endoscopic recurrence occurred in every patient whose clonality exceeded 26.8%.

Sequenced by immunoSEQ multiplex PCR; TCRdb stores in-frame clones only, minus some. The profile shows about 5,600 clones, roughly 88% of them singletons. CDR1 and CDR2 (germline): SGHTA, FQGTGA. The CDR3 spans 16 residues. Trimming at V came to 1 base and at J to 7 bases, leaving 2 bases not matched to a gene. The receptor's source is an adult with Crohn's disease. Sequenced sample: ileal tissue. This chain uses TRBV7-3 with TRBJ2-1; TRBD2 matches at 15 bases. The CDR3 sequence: CASSLMGLAGGNEQFF. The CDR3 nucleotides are TGTGCCAGCAGCTTAATGGGACTAGCGGGGGGAAATGAGCAGTTCTTC.